What follows are 19 T cell receptor beta chains derived from one specimen sequenced in a study of cytomegalovirus exposure and HLA in healthy donors. Researchers ran the PCR with 60 Vbeta and 13 Jbeta primers. Profiled with immunoSEQ multiplex PCR; TCRdb holds only in-frame clones, not every one. Across some 110,000 clones, the top ten clones capture approximately 2% of the sample. The sample was PBMCs. These receptors all stem from a man aged 35 to 55 in good health and CMV-seronegative.

V is TRBV27 and J is TRBJ2-3, with D possibly TRBD1 on 5 matching bases. The germline V gene has CDR1 MNHEY and CDR2 SMNVEV (reference sequence). V was trimmed by 8 bases and J by 4 bases, leaving 13 bases between them. CDR3 length: 13 amino acids. DNA for the CDR3: TGTGCCAGCTGTCGGCTAGGGGCAGATACGCAGTATTTT. Amino acid sequence: CASCRLGADTQYF.

This rearrangement joins TRBV9 to TRBJ1-1; D perhaps matches TRBD1 (6 bases). Per the germline V gene, CDR1 is SGDLS and CDR2 is YYNGEE. The CDR3 is 13 residues long. V was clipped by 4 bases and J by 3 bases, with 10 bases between them. CDR3 loop: CASSWHRDTEAFF. Here the CDR3 DNA reads TGTGCCAGCAGCTGGCACAGGGACACTGAAGCTTTCTTT.

The V and J genes are TRBV19 and TRBJ2-5; maybe TRBD2 (6 bases). The germline gives CDR1 LNHDA, CDR2 SQIVND (reference sequence). The CDR3 loop spans 13 amino acids. V was cut by 6 bases and J by 5 bases, with 13 bases left in between. The CDR3 region is CASSGSEFETQYF. In DNA form, the CDR3 reads TGTGCCAGTAGCGGGAGCGAATTCGAGACCCAGTACTTC.

CDR3 nucleotide sequence: TGTGCCTGGAGTTCCCAGGGGAGCTCCTATAATTCACCCCTCCACTTT. Amino acids: CAWSSQGSSYNSPLHF. This chain connects TRBV30 to TRBJ1-6; D is possibly TRBD1 (6 bases). The CDR3 consists of 16 residues. The V gene lost 2 bases and the J gene lost 0 bases, with 11 bases spanning the gap. Per germline, CDR1 GTSNPN and CDR2 SVGIG (reference sequence).

The chain joins TRBV7-8 to TRBJ1-3; the D gene is possibly TRBD1 (6 bases). This CDR3 is 13 amino acids long. Germline values: CDR1 SGHVS, CDR2 FQNEAQ. V was pared by 5 bases and J by 8 bases, with 13 bases between. The CDR3: CASSPWTADTIYF. For the CDR3, the DNA is TGTGCCAGCAGCCCCTGGACAGCGGACACCATATATTTT.

This sequence joins TRBV30 and TRBJ1-2, with D perhaps matching TRBD1 (6 bases). The length of the CDR3 is 11 residues. The ends were cut back, 5 bases at V and 13 bases at J, with 17 bases in the middle. Germline lookup yields CDR1 GTSNPN and CDR2 SVGIG (reference sequence). This CDR3 reads CAWDGGRALTF. CDR3 nucleotide sequence: TGTGCCTGGGATGGGGGCAGGGCCCTCACCTTC.

This chain connects TRBV18 to TRBJ2-1, with TRBD2 as a possible D gene (5 bases). Looked up from germline, CDR1 is KGHSH and CDR2 is LQKENI. CDR3 length equals 15 residues. V dropped 10 bases and J dropped 8 bases, with 24 bases sitting between them. CDR3 sequence reads: CATYPSGYSTDEQFF. The DNA of the CDR3 is TGTGCCACTTATCCCTCGGGGTATAGCACGGATGAGCAGTTCTTC.

This sequence joins TRBV11-2 and TRBJ2-2; 10 positions match TRBD2. The CDR3 contains 18 residues. V was pared by 5 bases and J by 6 bases, with 15 bases of the junction left unmatched. Germline CDR1 SGHAT, CDR2 FQNNGV. CDR3 bases: TGTGCCAGCAGCCCCCGAGGGTTAGCGGGAGGCGTCCCCGGGGAGCTGTTTTTT. As protein: CASSPRGLAGGVPGELFF.

The chain's CDR3 is CASSWTRSMNTEAFF. The CDR3 nucleotides read TGTGCCAGCAGCTGGACACGGTCTATGAACACTGAAGCTTTCTTT. The chain is built from TRBV11-3 and TRBJ1-1, with D perhaps TRBD1 (5 bases). The ends were cut back, 4 bases at V and 0 bases at J, with 12 bases in the middle. The germline CDR1 and CDR2 sequences are SGHNT and YENEEA. This CDR3 has 15 residues.

In the case of this clone: The junction departs from germline at one end; a sequencing error may be responsible. This chain joins TRBV7-9 and TRBJ1-4; D possibly corresponds to TRBD1 (6 bases). The CDR3 spans 12 residues. Germline CDR1 reads SEHNR; CDR2 reads FQNEAQ (reference sequence). The CDR3 DNA follows: TGTGCCAGCAGCAAAAGCGGGGCAGGGGCGATTTTT. Encoded protein: CASSKSGAGAIF. Complete variable domain (other parts from reference TRBV7-9 and TRBJ1-4): DTGVSQNPRHKITKRGQNVTFRCDPISEHNRLYWYRQTLGQGPEFLTYFQNEAQLEKSRLLSDRFSAERPKGSFSTLEIQRTEQGDSAMYLCASSKSGAGAIFGSGTQLSVL.

V is TRBV6-1 and J is TRBJ2-7; 13 bases fit TRBD2. The germline CDR1 and CDR2 sequences are MNHNS and SASEGT. CDR3 size: 15 residues. V dropped 4 bases and J dropped 7; count of bases not matched to a gene: 7. This chain's CDR3 is CASSATSGRSYEQYF. The CDR3 region has the DNA TGTGCCAGCAGTGCGACTAGCGGGAGGTCGTATGAGCAGTACTTC.

The chain uses TRBV6-1 and TRBJ1-1; possibly TRBD1 for D (6 bases). CDR1 MNHNS and CDR2 SASEGT come from the germline V gene. V was shortened by 8 bases and J by 3 bases, with 16 bases between the two germline ends. The CDR3 totals 14 residues. Here the CDR3 reads CASETLRGDTEAFF. The CDR3 coding sequence is TGTGCCAGCGAAACTCTCAGGGGTGACACTGAAGCTTTCTTT.

The rearrangement links TRBV5-1 to TRBJ2-1, with 7 bases lining up with TRBD2. Germline V gene data show CDR1 as SGHRS and CDR2 as YFSETQ. V dropped 2 bases and J dropped 8; count of bases not matched to a gene: 10. The CDR3 is 15 residues long. The DNA for the CDR3 is TGCGCCAGCAGCTTATCGGGGCGGGAGAGTGATGAGCAGTTCTTC. It is translated as CASSLSGRESDEQFF.

V is TRBV5-1 and J is TRBJ1-5, with 11 nucleotides matching TRBD1. V lost 3 bases, J lost 0 bases, and 8 bases stayed unmatched. This CDR3 contains 18 residues. Germline-derived CDR1 and CDR2 are SGHRS and YFSETQ. The CDR3 reads CASSWPGQGDHSNQPQHF. Here the CDR3 DNA reads TGCGCCAGCAGCTGGCCGGGACAGGGGGACCATAGCAATCAGCCCCAGCATTTT.

The chain carries TRBV19 and TRBJ2-1; TRBD2 matches at 9 bases. The V and J ends lost 3 bases and 6 bases, in that order; junction bases with no gene match: 6. Germline V gene sequence: CDR1 LNHDA, CDR2 SQIVND (reference sequence). The CDR3 covers 15 residues. CDR3 residues: CASSIRTSAINEQFF. CDR3 in DNA: TGTGCCAGTAGTATCAGGACTAGCGCGATCAATGAGCAGTTCTTC.

The V and J genes are TRBV19 and TRBJ1-1, with D unresolved. Germline lookup yields CDR1 LNHDA and CDR2 SQIVND (reference sequence). V was pared by 7 bases and J by 1 base, with 16 bases between. The CDR3 has 15 amino acids. The CDR3 nucleotides read TGTGCCAGTACCCTGGCCGTCAGCGGGAACACTGAAGCTTTCTTT. It specifies CASTLAVSGNTEAFF.

The CDR3 protein is CASSLAGTGLAFF. CDR3 nucleotide sequence: TGCGCCAGCAGCTTGGCCGGGACAGGGTTGGCTTTCTTT. The J gene is TRBJ1-1, the V gene TRBV5-1, with TRBD1 matching 9 bases. V shed 0 bases, J shed 11 bases, and the junction held 5 bases outside the gene matches. The CDR3 extends over 13 amino acids. Germline assignment: CDR1 SGHRS and CDR2 YFSETQ.

The chain uses TRBV5-6 and TRBJ2-7; 9 bases are a match to TRBD1. Germline V CDR1 and CDR2: SGHDT, YYEEEE. There are 16 residues in the CDR3. V lost 5 bases and J lost 4; bases outside the gene matches: 13. In DNA form, the CDR3 reads TGTGCCAGCAGGCCATATACCGGGACAGGGCAGTACGAGCAGTACTTC. Translating it yields CASRPYTGTGQYEQYF. The full variable domain, its missing parts supplied by reference TRBV5-6 and TRBJ2-7, is DAGVTQSPTHLIKTRGQQVTLRCSPKSGHDTVSWYQQALGQGPQFIFQYYEEEERQRGNFPDRFSGHQFPNYSSELNVNALLLGDSALYLCASRPYTGTGQYEQYFGPGTRLTVT.

The V and J genes are TRBV5-4 and TRBJ2-6; D gene uncertain. The ends were cut back, 3 bases at V and 4 bases at J, with 11 bases in the middle. Germline CDR1 reads SGHNT; CDR2 reads YYREEE (reference sequence). This CDR3 has 15 amino acids. Written as DNA, the CDR3 is TGTGCCAGCAGCTCCGGCGGTGCCGGGGCCAACGTCCTGACTTTC. This sequence encodes CASSSGGAGANVLTF.